This T cell receptor (beta chain) was sequenced in a study of cytomegalovirus exposure and HLA in healthy donors. General observations from the study: TRBV6-2, TRBV6-3 and some other V segments were excluded as indistinguishable. The records held CMV serostatus as the only immune exposure information.

In the case of this clone: The antigen remains unidentified.

This PCR relied on a set of 60 Vbeta primers and 13 Jbeta primers. Using immunoSEQ multiplex PCR, the repertoire was profiled, and TCRdb retains in-frame clones only, with some absent. Here the sample table reports around 190,000 clones. J gave up 2 bases and V 7 bases, and 6 bases lay outside the gene matches. Germline values: CDR1 MNHNS, CDR2 SASEGT. This CDR3 is built from 14 residues. The clonotype comes from a woman aged 25 to 39 in good health and CMV-seropositive. V gene TRBV6-1 combines with J gene TRBJ1-1; TRBD1 aligns across 8 bases. Sample: PBMCs. The CDR3 nucleotides read TGTGCCAGCAATGTACAGGGGGGAAACACTGAAGCTTTCTTT. This sequence encodes CASNVQGGNTEAFF.